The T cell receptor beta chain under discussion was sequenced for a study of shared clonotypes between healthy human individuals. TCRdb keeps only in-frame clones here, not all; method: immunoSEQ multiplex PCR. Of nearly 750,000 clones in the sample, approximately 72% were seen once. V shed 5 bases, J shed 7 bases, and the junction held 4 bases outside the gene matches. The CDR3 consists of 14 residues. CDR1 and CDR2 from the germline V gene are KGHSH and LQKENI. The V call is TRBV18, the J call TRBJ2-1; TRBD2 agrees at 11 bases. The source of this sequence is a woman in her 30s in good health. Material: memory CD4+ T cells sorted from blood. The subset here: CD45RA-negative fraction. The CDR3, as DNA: TGTGCCAGCTCAGTAGCGGGAGGGTTGAATGAGCAGTTCTTC. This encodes CASSVAGGLNEQFF.